This record looks at one T cell receptor beta chain sequence and its context. The data stem from a study of shared clonotypes between healthy human individuals. V dropped 5 bases and J dropped 5; count of bases not matched to a gene: 5. CDR1 is MDHEN and CDR2 is SYDVKM in the germline V gene. The CDR3 has 15 residues. Generated by immunoSEQ multiplex PCR, the TCRdb table keeps only in-frame clones and is missing some. The sample has around 2,000,000 clones, roughly 94% seen once. The sample comprised naive CD4+ T cells sorted from blood. Subset specified: CD45RA+ positively selected. The clonotype was recovered from a man younger than 35 in good health. The J gene is TRBJ1-6, the V gene TRBV28; 8 bases map to TRBD1. The CDR3 nucleotides read TGTGCCAGCAGTACCGGACAGGGTCATAATTCACCCCTCCACTTT. The encoded protein is CASSTGQGHNSPLHF.